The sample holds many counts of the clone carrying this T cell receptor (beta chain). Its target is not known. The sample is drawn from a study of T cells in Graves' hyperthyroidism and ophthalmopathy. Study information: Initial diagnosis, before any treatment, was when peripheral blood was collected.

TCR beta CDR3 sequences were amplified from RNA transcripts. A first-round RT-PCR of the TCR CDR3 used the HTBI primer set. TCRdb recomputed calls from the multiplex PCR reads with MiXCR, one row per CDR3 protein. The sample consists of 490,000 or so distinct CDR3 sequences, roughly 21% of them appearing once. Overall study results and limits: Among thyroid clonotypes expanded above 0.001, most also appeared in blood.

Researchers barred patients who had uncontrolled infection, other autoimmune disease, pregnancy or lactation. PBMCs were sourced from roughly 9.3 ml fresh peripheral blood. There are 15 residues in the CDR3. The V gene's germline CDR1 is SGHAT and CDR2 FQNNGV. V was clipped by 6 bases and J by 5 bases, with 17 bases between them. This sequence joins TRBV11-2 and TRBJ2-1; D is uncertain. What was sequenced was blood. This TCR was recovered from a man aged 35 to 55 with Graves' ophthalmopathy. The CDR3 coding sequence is TGTGCCAGCAGATCCCCTCGGAGAGAAAACAATGAGCAGTTCTTC. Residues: CASRSPRRENNEQFF.